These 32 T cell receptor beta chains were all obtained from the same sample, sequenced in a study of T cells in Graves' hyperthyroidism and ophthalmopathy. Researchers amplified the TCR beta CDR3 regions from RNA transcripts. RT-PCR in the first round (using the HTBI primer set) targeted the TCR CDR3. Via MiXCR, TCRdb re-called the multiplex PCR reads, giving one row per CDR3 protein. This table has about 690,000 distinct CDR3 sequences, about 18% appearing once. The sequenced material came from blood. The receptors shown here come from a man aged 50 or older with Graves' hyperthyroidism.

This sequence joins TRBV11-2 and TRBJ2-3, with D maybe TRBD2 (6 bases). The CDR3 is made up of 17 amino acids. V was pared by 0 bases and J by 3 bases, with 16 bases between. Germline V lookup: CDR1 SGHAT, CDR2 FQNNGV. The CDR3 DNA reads TGTGCCAGCAGCTTAGATCAGCAGAGTGCGGGGACAGATACGCAGTATTTT. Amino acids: CASSLDQQSAGTDTQYF.

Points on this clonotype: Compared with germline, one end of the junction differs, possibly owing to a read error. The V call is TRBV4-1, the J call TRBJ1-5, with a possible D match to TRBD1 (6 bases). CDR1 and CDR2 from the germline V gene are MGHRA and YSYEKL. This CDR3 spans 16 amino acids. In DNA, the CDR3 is TGCGCCAACAGCCAGGAAGGGGGTTCGGGCAATCAGCCCCAGCATTTT. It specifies CANSQEGGSGNQPQHF.

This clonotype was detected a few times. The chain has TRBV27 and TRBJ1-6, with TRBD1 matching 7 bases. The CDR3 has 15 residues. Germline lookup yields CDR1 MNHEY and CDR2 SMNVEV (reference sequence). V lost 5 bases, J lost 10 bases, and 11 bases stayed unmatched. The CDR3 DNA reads TGTGCCAGCAGTCTTTTTACAGGGGCTCAATCACCCCTCCACTTT. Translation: CASSLFTGAQSPLHF.

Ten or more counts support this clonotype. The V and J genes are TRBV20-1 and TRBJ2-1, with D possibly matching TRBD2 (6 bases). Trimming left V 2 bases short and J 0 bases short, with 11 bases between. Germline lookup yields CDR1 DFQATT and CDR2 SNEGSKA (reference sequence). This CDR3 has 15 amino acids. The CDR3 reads CSARRLASSYNEQFF. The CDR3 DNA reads TGCAGTGCTAGACGCCTAGCGAGCTCCTACAATGAGCAGTTCTTC.

For the CDR3, the DNA is TGTGCCAGCAGCCTTACAGGGGCTGGGGCTGAAGCTTTCTTT. It translates to CASSLTGAGAEAFF. The chain couples TRBV3-1 to TRBJ1-1; 7 nucleotides line up with TRBD1. In germline, CDR1 is LGHDT, CDR2 YNNKEL (reference sequence). There are 14 residues in the CDR3. With 4 bases clipped from V and 6 bases from J, the junction kept 8 bases outside the gene matches.

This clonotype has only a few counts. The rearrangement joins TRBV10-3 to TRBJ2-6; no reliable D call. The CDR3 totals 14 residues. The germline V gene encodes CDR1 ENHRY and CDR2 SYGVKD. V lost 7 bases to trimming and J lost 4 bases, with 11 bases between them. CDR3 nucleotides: TGTGCCATCATGACCTCGGGCGGGGCCAACGTCCTGACTTTC. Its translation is CAIMTSGGANVLTF.

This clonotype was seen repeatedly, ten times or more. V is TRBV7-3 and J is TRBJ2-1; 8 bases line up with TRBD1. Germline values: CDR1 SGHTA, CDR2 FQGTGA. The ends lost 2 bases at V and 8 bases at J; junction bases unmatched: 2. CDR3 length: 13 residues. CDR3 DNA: TGTGCCAGCAGCTTAGTGACAGGGGATGAGCAGTTCTTC. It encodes CASSLVTGDEQFF.

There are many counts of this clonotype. The CDR3 nucleotides are TGTGCCAGCAACCCCTCGAGGGGGGCAGGGGTGGTCACTGAAGCTTTCTTT. Translating gives CASNPSRGAGVVTEAFF. The chain carries TRBV7-9 and TRBJ1-1, with D tentatively TRBD1 (6 bases). V was pared by 7 bases and J by 4 bases, with 25 bases between. This CDR3 contains 17 residues. The germline V gene encodes CDR1 SEHNR and CDR2 FQNEAQ (reference sequence). Drawing the rest from reference TRBV7-9 and TRBJ1-1, the complete variable domain is DTGVSQNPRHKITKRGQNVTFRCDPISEHNRLYWYRQTLGQGPEFLTYFQNEAQLEKSRLLSDRFSAERPKGSFSTLEIQRTEQGDSAMYLCASNPSRGAGVVTEAFFGQGTRLTVV.

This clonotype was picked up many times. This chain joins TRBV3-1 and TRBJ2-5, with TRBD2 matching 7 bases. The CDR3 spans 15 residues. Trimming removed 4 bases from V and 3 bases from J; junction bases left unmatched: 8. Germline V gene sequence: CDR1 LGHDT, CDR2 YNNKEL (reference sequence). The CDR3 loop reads CASSRRPGGEETQYF. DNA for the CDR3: TGTGCCAGCAGCCGTCGACCTGGGGGGGAAGAGACCCAGTACTTC.

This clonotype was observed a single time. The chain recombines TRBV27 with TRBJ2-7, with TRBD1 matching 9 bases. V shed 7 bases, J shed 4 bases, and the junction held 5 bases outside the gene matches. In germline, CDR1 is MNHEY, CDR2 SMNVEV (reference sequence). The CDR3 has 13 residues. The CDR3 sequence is CASNPTGGYEQYF. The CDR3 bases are TGTGCCAGCAACCCGACAGGGGGATACGAGCAGTACTTC.

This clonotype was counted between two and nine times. The CDR3 DNA sequence: TGTGCCAGCAGCTTTCCTTACAGCTACGAGCAGTACTTC. It yields the protein CASSFPYSYEQYF. The gene calls are TRBV7-2 and TRBJ2-7; D is uncertain. The V gene lost 3 bases and the J gene lost 3 bases, with 9 bases spanning the gap. This CDR3 region has 13 residues. Germline CDR1 SGHTA, CDR2 FQGNSA.

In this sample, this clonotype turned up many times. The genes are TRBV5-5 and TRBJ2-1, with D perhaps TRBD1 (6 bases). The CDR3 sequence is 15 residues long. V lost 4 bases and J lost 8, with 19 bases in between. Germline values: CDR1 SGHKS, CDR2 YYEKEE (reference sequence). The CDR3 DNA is TGTGCCAGCAGCCCGGACAGTTTTCCCAAATATGAGCAGTTCTTC. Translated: CASSPDSFPKYEQFF.

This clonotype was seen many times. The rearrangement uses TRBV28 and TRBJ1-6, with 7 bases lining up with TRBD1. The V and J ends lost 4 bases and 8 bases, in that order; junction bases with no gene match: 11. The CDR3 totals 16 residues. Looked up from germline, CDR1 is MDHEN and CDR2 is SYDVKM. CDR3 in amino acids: CASSSPGQKGDSPLHF. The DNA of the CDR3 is TGTGCCAGCAGTTCCCCGGGACAGAAAGGGGATTCACCCCTCCACTTT.

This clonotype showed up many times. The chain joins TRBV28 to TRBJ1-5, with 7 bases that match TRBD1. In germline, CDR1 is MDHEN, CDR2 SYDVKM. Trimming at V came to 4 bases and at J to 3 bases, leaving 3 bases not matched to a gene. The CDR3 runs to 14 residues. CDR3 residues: CASSSDRVNQPQHF. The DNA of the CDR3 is TGTGCCAGCAGTTCTGACAGGGTCAATCAGCCCCAGCATTTT. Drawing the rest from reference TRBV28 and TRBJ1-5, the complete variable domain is DVKVTQSSRYLVKRTGEKVFLECVQDMDHENMFWYRQDPGLGLRLIYFSYDVKMKEKGDIPEGYSVSREKKERFSLILESASTNQTSMYLCASSSDRVNQPQHFGDGTRLSIL.

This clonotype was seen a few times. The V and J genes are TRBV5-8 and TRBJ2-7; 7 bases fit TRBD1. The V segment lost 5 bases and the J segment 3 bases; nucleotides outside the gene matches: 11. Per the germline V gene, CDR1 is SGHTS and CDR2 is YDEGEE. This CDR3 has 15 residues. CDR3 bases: TGTGCCAGCAGGCGGTCGACCGGGACAGTCTACGAGCAGTACTTC. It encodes CASRRSTGTVYEQYF. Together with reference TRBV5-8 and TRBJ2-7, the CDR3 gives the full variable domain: EAGVTQSPTHLIKTRGQQATLRCSPISGHTSVYWYQQALGLGLQFLLWYDEGEERNRGNFPPRFSGRQFPNYSSELNVNALELEDSALYLCASRRSTGTVYEQYFGPGTRLTVT.

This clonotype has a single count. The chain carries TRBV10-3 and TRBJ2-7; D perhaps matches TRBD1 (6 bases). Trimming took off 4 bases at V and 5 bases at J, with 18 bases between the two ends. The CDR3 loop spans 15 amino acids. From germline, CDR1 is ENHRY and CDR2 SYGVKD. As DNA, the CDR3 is TGTGCCATCAGTGGCCGGGACACCCCCGTCCACGAGCAGTACTTC. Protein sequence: CAISGRDTPVHEQYF.

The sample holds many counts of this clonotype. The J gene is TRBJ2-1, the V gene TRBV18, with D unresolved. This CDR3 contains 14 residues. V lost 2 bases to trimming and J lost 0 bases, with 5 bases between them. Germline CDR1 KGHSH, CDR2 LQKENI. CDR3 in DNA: TGTGCCAGCTCACCAACATACTCCTACAATGAGCAGTTCTTC. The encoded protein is CASSPTYSYNEQFF.

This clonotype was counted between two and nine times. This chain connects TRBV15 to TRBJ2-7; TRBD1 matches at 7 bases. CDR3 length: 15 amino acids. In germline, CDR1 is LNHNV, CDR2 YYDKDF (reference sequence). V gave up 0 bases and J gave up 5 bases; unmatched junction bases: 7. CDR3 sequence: CATSREGQPTNEQYF. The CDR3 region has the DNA TGTGCCACCAGCAGAGAGGGACAGCCAACGAACGAGCAGTACTTC.

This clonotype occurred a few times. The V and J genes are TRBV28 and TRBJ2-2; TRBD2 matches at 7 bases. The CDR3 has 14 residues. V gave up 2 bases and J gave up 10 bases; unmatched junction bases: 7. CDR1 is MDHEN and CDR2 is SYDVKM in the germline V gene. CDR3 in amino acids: CASSLMDGRMELFF. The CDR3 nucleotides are TGTGCCAGCAGTTTAATGGACGGGAGGATGGAGCTGTTTTTT.

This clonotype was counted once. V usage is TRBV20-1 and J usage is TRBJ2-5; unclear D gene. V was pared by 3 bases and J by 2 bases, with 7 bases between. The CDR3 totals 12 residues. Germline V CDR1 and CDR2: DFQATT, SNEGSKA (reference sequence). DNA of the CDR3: TGCAGTGCTAGGTTGACACAAGAGACCCAGTACTTC. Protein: CSARLTQETQYF.

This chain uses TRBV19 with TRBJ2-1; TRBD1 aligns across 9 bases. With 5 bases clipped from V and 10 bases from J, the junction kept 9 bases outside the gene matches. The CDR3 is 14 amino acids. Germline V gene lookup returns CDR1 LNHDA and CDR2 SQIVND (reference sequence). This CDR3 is CASSPGTGTGEQFF. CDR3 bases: TGTGCCAGTAGTCCCGGGACAGGGACGGGGGAGCAGTTCTTC.

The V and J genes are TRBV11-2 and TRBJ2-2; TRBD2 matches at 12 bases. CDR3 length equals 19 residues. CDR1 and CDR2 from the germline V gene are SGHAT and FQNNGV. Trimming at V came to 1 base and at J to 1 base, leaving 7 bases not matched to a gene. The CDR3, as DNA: TGTGCCAGCAGCTTAGTGACTAGCGGGAGTCCCATGAACACCGGGGAGCTGTTTTTT. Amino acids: CASSLVTSGSPMNTGELFF.

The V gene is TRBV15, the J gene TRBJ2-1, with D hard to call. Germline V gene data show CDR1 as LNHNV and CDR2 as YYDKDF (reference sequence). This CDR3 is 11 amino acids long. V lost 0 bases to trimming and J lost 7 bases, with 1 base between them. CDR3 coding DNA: TGTGCCACCAGCAGAGATAATGAGCAGTTCTTC. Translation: CATSRDNEQFF. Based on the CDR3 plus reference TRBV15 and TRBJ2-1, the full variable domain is DAMVIQNPRYQVTQFGKPVTLSCSQTLNHNVMYWYQQKSSQAPKLLFHYYDKDFNNEADTPDNFQSRRPNTSFCFLDIRSPGLGDTAMYLCATSRDNEQFFGPGTRLTVL.

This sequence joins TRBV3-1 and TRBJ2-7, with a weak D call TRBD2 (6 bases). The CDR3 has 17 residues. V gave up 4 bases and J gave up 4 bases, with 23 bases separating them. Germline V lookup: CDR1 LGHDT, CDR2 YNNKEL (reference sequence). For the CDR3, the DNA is TGTGCCAGCAGCCCCAGTCGTATGCGGGACGGAATTTACGAGCAGTACTTC. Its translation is CASSPSRMRDGIYEQYF.

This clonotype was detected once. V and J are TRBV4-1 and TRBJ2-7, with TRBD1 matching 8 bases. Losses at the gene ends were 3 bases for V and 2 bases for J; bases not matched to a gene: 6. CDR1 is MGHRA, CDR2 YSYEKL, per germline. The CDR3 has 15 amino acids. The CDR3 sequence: CASSHPPTGAYEQYF. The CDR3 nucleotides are TGCGCCAGCAGCCATCCCCCGACAGGGGCCTACGAGCAGTACTTC.

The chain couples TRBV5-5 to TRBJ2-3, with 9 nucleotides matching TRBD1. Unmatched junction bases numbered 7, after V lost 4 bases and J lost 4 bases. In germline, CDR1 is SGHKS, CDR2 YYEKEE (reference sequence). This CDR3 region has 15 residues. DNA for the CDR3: TGTGCCAGCAGCCTCGGGACAGGGTCGGCAGATACGCAGTATTTT. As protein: CASSLGTGSADTQYF.

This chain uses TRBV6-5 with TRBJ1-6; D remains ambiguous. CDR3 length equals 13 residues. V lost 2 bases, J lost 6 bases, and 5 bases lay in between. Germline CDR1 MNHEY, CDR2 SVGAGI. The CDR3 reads CASSYPPNSPLHF. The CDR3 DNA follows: TGTGCCAGCAGTTACCCTCCTAATTCACCCCTCCACTTT.

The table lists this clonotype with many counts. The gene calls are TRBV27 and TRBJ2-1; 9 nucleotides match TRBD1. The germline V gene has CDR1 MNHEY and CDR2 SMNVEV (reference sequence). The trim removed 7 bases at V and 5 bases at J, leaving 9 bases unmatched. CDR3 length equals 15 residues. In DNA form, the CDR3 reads TGTGCCAGCACTCTGGCGGGACAGGGAAACAATGAGCAGTTCTTC. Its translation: CASTLAGQGNNEQFF.

Here the CDR3 reads CSAKGAGGNEKLFF. CDR3 in DNA: TGCAGTGCCAAAGGGGCAGGGGGTAATGAAAAACTGTTTTTT. The V gene is TRBV20-1, the J gene TRBJ1-4, with TRBD1 identical over 7 bases. This CDR3 has 14 amino acids. V was clipped by 6 bases and J by 4 bases; unmatched bases: 8. CDR1 DFQATT and CDR2 SNEGSKA come from the germline V gene (reference sequence).

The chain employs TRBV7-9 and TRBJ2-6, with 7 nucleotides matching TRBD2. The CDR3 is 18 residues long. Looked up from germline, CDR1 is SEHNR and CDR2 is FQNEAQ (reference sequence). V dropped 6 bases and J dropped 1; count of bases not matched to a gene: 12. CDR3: CASSHGMAGASGANVLTF. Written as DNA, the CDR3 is TGTGCCAGCAGTCATGGGATGGCGGGAGCTTCTGGGGCCAACGTCCTGACTTTC. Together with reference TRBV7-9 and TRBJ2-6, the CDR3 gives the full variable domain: DTGVSQNPRHKITKRGQNVTFRCDPISEHNRLYWYRQTLGQGPEFLTYFQNEAQLEKSRLLSDRFSAERPKGSFSTLEIQRTEQGDSAMYLCASSHGMAGASGANVLTFGAGSRLTVL.

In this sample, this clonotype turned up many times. CDR3 bases: TGTGCCAGCTTCCGGACATTTCCTAGTAGCACTGAAGCTTTCTTT. The encoded protein is CASFRTFPSSTEAFF. The chain carries TRBV12-3 or TRBV12-4 and TRBJ1-1; a possible D gene is TRBD1 (5 bases). V was cut by 8 bases and J by 4 bases, with 20 bases left in between. The CDR3 extends over 15 amino acids.

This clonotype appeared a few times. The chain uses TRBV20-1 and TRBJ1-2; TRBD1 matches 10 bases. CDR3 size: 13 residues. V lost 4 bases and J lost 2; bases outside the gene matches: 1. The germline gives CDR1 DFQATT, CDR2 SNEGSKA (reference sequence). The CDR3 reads CSATTGGNYGYTF. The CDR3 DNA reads TGCAGTGCTACGACAGGGGGCAACTATGGCTACACCTTC.